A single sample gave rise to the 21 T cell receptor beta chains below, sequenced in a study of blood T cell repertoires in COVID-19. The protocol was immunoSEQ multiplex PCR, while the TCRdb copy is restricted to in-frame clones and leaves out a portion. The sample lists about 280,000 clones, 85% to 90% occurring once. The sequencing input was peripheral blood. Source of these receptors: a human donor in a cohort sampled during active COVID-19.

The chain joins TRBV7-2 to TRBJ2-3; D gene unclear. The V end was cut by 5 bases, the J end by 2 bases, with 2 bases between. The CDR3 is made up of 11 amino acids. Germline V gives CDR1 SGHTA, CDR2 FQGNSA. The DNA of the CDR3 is TGTGCCAGCAGCCTCACAGATACGCAGTATTTT. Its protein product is CASSLTDTQYF.

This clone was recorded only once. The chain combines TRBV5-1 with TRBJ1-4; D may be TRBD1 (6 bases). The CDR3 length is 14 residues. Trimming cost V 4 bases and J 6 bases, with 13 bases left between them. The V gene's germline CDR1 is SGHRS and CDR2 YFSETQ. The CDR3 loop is CASSHGQLDEKLFF. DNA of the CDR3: TGCGCCAGCAGCCACGGACAGCTAGATGAAAAACTGTTTTTT.

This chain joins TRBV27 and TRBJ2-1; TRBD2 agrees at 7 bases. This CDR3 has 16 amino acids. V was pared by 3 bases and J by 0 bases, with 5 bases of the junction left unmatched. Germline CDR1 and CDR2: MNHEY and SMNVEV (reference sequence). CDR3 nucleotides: TGTGCCAGCAGTTTTAGGGAGCGGGGCTCCTACAATGAGCAGTTCTTC. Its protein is CASSFRERGSYNEQFF.

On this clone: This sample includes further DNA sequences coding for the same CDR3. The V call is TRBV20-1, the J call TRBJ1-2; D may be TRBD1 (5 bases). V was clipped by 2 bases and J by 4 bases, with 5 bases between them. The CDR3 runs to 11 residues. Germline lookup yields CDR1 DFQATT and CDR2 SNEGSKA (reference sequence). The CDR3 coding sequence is TGCAGTGCTAGACAGGGCTATGGCTACACCTTC. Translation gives CSARQGYGYTF.

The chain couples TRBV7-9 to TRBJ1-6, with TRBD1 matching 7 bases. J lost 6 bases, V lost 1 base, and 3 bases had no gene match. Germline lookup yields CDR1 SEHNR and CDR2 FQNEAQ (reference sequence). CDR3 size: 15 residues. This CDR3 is CASSLGGTANSPLHF. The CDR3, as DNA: TGTGCCAGCAGCTTAGGTGGGACAGCTAATTCACCCCTCCACTTT.

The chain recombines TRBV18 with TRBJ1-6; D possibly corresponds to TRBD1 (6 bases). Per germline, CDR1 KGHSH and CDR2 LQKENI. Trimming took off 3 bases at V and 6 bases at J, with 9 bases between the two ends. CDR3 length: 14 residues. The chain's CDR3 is CASSPSGVNSPLHF. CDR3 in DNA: TGTGCCAGCTCACCTTCAGGGGTTAATTCACCCCTCCACTTT.

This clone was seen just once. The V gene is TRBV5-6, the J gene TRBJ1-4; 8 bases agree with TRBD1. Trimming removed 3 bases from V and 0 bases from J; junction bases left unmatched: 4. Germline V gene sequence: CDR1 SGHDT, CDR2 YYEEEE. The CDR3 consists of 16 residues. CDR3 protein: CASSSQGAPTNEKLFF. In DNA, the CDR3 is TGTGCCAGCAGCTCTCAGGGGGCTCCAACTAATGAAAAACTGTTTTTT.

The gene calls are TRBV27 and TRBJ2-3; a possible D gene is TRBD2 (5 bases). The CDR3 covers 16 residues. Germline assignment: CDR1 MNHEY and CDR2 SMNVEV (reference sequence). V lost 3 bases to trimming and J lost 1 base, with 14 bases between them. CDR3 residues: CASSFLSGIGTDTQYF. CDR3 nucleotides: TGTGCCAGCAGTTTTTTATCCGGGATCGGCACAGATACGCAGTATTTT.

The CDR3 DNA is TGTGCCAGTAGGGGCGGGAGAGCTCCTGACTACGAGCAGTACTTC. This translates into CASRGGRAPDYEQYF. J is TRBJ2-7 and V is TRBV19, with 7 bases fitting TRBD2. The junction had 11 bases not matched to a gene; V was cut back by 6 bases and J by 3 bases. Germline CDR1 and CDR2: LNHDA and SQIVND (reference sequence). The length of the CDR3 is 15 residues.

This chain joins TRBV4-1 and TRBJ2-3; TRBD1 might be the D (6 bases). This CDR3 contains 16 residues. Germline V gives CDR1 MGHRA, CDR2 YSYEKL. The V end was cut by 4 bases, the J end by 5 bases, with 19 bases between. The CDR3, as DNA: TGCGCCAGCAGCCTGACAGGCAGCCCTTTCGGAGATACGCAGTATTTT. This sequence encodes CASSLTGSPFGDTQYF.

The CDR3 loop is CASSQVAGANYEQYF. DNA for the CDR3: TGCGCCAGCAGCCAAGTAGCGGGGGCAAACTACGAGCAGTACTTC. The chain has TRBV4-3 and TRBJ2-7, with 9 bases aligning to TRBD2. Germline V gene lookup returns CDR1 LGHNA and CDR2 YSLEER. V shed 1 base and J 3 bases; nucleotides not matched to a gene: 4. The CDR3 loop spans 15 amino acids.

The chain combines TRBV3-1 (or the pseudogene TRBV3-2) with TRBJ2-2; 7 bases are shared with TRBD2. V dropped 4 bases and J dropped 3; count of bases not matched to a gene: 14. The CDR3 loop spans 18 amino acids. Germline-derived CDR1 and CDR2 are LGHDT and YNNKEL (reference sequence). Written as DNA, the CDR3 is TGTGCCAGCAGCCTCCAACTTATGGCGGGAGAGCACACCGGGGAGCTGTTTTTT. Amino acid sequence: CASSLQLMAGEHTGELFF.

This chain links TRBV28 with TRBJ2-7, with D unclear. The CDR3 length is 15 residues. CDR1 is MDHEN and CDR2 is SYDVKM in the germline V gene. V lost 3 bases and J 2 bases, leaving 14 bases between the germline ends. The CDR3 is CASSLVGRGTYEQYF. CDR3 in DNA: TGTGCCAGCAGTTTGGTTGGAAGAGGCACCTACGAGCAGTACTTC.

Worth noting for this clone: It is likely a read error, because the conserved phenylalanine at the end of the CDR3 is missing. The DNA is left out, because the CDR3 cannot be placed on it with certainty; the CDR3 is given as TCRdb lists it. The CDR3 region is CASTPGTGPKSTCAL. The chain employs TRBV28 and TRBJ2-3; the table's D call TRBD2 went unverified against the DNA. Looked up from germline, CDR1 is MDHEN and CDR2 is SYDVKM. The CDR3 comprises 15 residues, both ends counted.

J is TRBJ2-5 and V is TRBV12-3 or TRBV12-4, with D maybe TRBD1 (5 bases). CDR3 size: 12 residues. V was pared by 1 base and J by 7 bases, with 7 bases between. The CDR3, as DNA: TGTGCCAGCAGTTTAGGGGGCGGGACCCAGTACTTC. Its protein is CASSLGGGTQYF.

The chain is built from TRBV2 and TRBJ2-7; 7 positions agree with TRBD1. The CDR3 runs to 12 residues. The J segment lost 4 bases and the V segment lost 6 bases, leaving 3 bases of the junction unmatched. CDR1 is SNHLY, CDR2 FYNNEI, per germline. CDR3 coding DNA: TGTGCCAGCAGGGGGGACAGTTACGAGCAGTACTTC. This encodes CASRGDSYEQYF. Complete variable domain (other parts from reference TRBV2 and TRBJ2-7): EPEVTQTPSHQVTQMGQEVILRCVPISNHLYFYWYRQILGQKVEFLVSFYNNEISEKSEIFDDQFSVERPDGSNFTLKIRSTKLEDSAMYFCASRGDSYEQYFGPGTRLTVT.

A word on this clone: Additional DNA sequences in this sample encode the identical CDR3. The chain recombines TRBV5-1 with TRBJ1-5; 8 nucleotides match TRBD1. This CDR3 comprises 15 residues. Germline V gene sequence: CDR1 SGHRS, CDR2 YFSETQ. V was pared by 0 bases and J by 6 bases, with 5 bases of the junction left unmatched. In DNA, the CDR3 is TGCGCCAGCAGCTTGGACGGACAGGGAGGTCAGCCCCAGCATTTT. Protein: CASSLDGQGGQPQHF.

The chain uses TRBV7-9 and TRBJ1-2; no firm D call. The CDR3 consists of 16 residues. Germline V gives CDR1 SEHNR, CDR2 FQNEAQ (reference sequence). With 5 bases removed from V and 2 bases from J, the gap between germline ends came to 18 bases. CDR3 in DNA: TGTGCCAGCAGCGCAGCAGCGGGGTTGGGCAACTATGGCTACACCTTC. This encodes CASSAAAGLGNYGYTF.

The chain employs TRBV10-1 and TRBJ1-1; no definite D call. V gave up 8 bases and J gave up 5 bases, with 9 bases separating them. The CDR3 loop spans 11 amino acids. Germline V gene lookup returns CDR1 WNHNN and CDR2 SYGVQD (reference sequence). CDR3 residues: CASEFRTEAFF. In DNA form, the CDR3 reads TGCGCCAGCGAGTTCCGGACTGAAGCTTTCTTT.

The CDR3 coding sequence is TGTGCCAGCAGTTCAGGACTAGCGGGGTTCTCCTACAATGAGCAGTTCTTC. Its protein is CASSSGLAGFSYNEQFF. The chain uses TRBV7-2 and TRBJ2-1, with 12 bases aligning to TRBD2. Looked up from germline, CDR1 is SGHTA and CDR2 is FQGNSA. CDR3 length equals 17 residues. Losses at the gene ends were 6 bases for V and 0 bases for J; bases not matched to a gene: 6.

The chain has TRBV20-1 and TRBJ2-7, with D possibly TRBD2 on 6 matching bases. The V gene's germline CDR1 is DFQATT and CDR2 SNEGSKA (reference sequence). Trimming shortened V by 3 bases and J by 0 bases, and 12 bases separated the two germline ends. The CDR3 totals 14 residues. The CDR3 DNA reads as TGCAGTGCTAGTAACCAGCGGGCCTCCTACGAGCAGTACTTC. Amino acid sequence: CSASNQRASYEQYF.